Listed below are T cell receptor beta chains from one sample, sequenced in a study of blood T cell repertoires in COVID-19. Profiling relied on immunoSEQ multiplex PCR, and the TCRdb table lists in-frame clones only, not all of them. The sample lists around 330,000 clones, 70% to 90% occurring once. The sequenced material came from PBMCs or T cells enriched from blood (not recorded which). These TCRs come from a woman in her thirties or forties who had recovered from COVID-19. Both conserved end residues are part of each CDR3. The order of the fields is V gene, D gene, CDR3 length, clone size, J gene, CDR3 protein, CDR3 DNA. A D gene is named only where the DNA matches it firmly. Only part of the rows carry a size: once, few, many, or a class if the clone is expanded.

TRBV6-5	TRBD1	15	-	TRBJ1-6	CASSIGTGNNSPLHF	TGTGCCAGCAGTATAGGGACAGGGAATAATTCACCCCTCCACTTT
TRBV6-2/TRBV6-3	-	15	-	TRBJ1-1	CASSLPGNYRIEAFF	TGTGCCAGCAGTTTGCCAGGAAATTATCGGATCGAAGCTTTCTTT
TRBV5-4	TRBD2	14	-	TRBJ2-7	CASSPPGGTYEQYF	TGTGCCAGCAGCCCGCCCGGGGGGACCTACGAGCAGTACTTC
TRBV4-3	-	16	-	TRBJ2-6	CASSQVPGAGANVLTF	TGCGCCAGCAGCCAAGTACCGGGAGCTGGGGCCAACGTCCTGACTTTC
TRBV24-1	TRBD2	16	-	TRBJ2-1	CATSAELAGGYNEQFF	TGTGCCACCAGTGCCGAACTAGCGGGAGGCTACAATGAGCAGTTCTTC
TRBV4-2	-	16	-	TRBJ1-5	CASSQEGHTANQPQHF	TGTGCCAGCAGCCAAGAAGGACATACCGCGAATCAGCCCCAGCATTTT
TRBV7-3	-	13	-	TRBJ2-1	CASSSAPGSEQFF	TGTGCCAGCAGCAGCGCTCCGGGTAGTGAGCAGTTCTTC
TRBV29-1	-	12	-	TRBJ2-1	CSVGQMYNEQFF	TGCAGCGTTGGCCAGATGTACAATGAGCAGTTCTTC
TRBV7-9	TRBD2	15	-	TRBJ2-7	CASSVTGTSGVEQYF	TGTGCCAGCAGCGTTACCGGGACTAGCGGGGTCGAGCAGTACTTC
TRBV4-1	-	16	-	TRBJ1-6	CASSQVGSAYNSPLHF	TGCGCCAGCAGCCAAGTTGGAAGCGCCTATAATTCACCCCTCCACTTT
TRBV3-1/TRBV3-2	TRBD2	13	-	TRBJ2-7	CASSREGFGEQYF	TGTGCCAGCAGCCGGGAGGGCTTCGGCGAGCAGTACTTC
TRBV9	-	16	-	TRBJ1-3	CASSADNSLSGNTIYF	TGTGCCAGCAGCGCGGACAACAGCCTCTCTGGAAACACCATATATTTT
TRBV29-1	-	15	-	TRBJ1-1	CSVVGGDVLNTEAFF	TGCAGCGTTGTCGGGGGGGATGTATTGAACACTGAAGCTTTCTTT
TRBV15	-	14	-	TRBJ1-5	CATSRDYSHQPQHF	TGTGCCACCAGCAGAGATTACTCCCATCAGCCCCAGCATTTT
TRBV10-2	TRBD1	17	-	TRBJ2-7	CASSERYGQGISYEQYF	TGCGCCAGCAGTGAGCGTTACGGACAGGGAATAAGCTACGAGCAGTACTTC
TRBV29-1	-	12	-	TRBJ2-5	CSVVAVQETQYF	TGCAGCGTTGTGGCGGTGCAAGAGACCCAGTACTTC
TRBV30	TRBD1	13	-	TRBJ1-1	CAWSSGTGGQAFF	TGTGCCTGGAGTTCCGGGACAGGGGGCCAAGCTTTCTTT
TRBV27	-	13	-	TRBJ1-2	CASSLQGRGGYTF	TGTGCCAGCAGTTTGCAGGGAAGGGGTGGCTACACCTTC
TRBV5-4	TRBD2	16	-	TRBJ2-3	CASSFSGTRGADTQYF	TGTGCCAGCAGCTTTTCCGGGACTAGGGGGGCAGATACGCAGTATTTT
TRBV30	-	11	-	TRBJ2-7	CAWTGAYEQYF	TGTGCCTGGACAGGGGCCTACGAGCAGTACTTC
TRBV4-1	-	13	-	TRBJ2-7	CASSAGLTYEQYF	TGCGCCAGCAGCGCGGGACTTACCTACGAGCAGTACTTC
TRBV5-8	TRBD1	16	-	TRBJ2-1	CASILARGQSYNEQFF	TGTGCCAGCATCCTTGCCCGGGGACAGAGTTACAATGAGCAGTTCTTC
TRBV12-3/TRBV12-4	-	13	-	TRBJ1-1	CAWNQEGNTEAFF	TGTGCCTGGAATCAGGAGGGGAACACTGAAGCTTTCTTT
TRBV13	TRBD1	15	-	TRBJ1-6	CASSFDRGVNSPLHF	TGTGCCAGCAGCTTCGACAGGGGAGTTAATTCACCCCTCCACTTT
TRBV29-1	TRBD1	13	once	TRBJ2-7	CSVERQGPYEQYF	TGCAGCGTTGAAAGACAGGGTCCTTACGAGCAGTACTTC
TRBV5-1	TRBD2	14	-	TRBJ2-1	CASSLTGGYNEQFF	TGCGCCAGCAGCTTGACGGGGGGCTACAATGAGCAGTTCTTC
TRBV5-1	-	15	once	TRBJ2-7	CASSSGGPSSYEQYF	TGCGCCAGCAGCTCCGGGGGGCCGAGCTCCTACGAGCAGTACTTC
TRBV9	TRBD2	16	-	TRBJ2-1	CASSPGLAGVGNEQFF	TGTGCCAGCAGCCCGGGACTAGCGGGAGTGGGCAATGAGCAGTTCTTC
TRBV27	-	13	-	TRBJ1-1	CASSPSPLEGAFF	TGTGCCAGCAGTCCCTCTCCGTTGGAGGGAGCTTTCTTT
TRBV19	TRBD1	14	-	TRBJ1-5	CASSIGTGVQPQHF	TGTGCCAGTAGTATAGGGACAGGGGTCCAGCCCCAGCATTTT
TRBV9	TRBD2	15	-	TRBJ2-7	CASSVGGSGRYEQYF	TGTGCCAGCAGCGTAGGTGGTAGCGGGAGATACGAGCAGTACTTC
TRBV6-5	-	15	-	TRBJ1-4	CASSYRGMTNEKLFF	TGTGCCAGCAGCTATAGGGGGATGACTAATGAAAAACTGTTTTTT
TRBV24-1	-	13	-	TRBJ1-5	CATSDEGYQPQHF	TGTGCCACCAGTGATGAGGGTTATCAGCCCCAGCATTTT
TRBV7-2	-	14	-	TRBJ1-1	CASSLKSEDTEAFF	TGTGCCAGCAGCTTAAAGTCGGAGGACACTGAAGCTTTCTTT
TRBV5-6	TRBD1	14	once	TRBJ1-6	CASSQDRGHSPLHF	TGTGCCAGCAGCCAAGACAGGGGGCACTCACCCCTCCACTTT
TRBV21-1	-	16	-	TRBJ2-4	CASSKETGRGKNIQYF	TGTGCCAGCAGCAAAGAAACAGGGCGAGGCAAAAACATTCAGTACTTC
TRBV7-9	TRBD1	14	-	TRBJ1-3	CASSLGQGGNTIYF	TGTGCCAGCAGTTTGGGACAGGGGGGAAACACCATATATTTT
TRBV6-2/TRBV6-3	-	13	-	TRBJ1-5	CASSPGPDQPQHF	TGTGCCAGCAGTCCAGGTCCAGATCAGCCCCAGCATTTT
TRBV7-9	-	16	once	TRBJ1-6	CASSPRKAGANSPLHF	TGTGCCAGCAGCCCCAGGAAGGCAGGGGCTAATTCACCCCTCCACTTT
TRBV27	-	14	-	TRBJ1-4	CASSFQRASEKLFF	TGTGCCAGCAGTTTTCAGAGGGCCAGTGAAAAACTGTTTTTT